Reported below is one T cell receptor (beta chain). Its antigen is as yet unknown. These data belong to a study of regulatory and conventional T cells in RAG deficiency. Findings of the study overall: RAG-deficient patients showed markedly lower Shannon entropy and higher Simpson indices than control T-cell subsets. In Omenn syndrome, Treg and Tconv repertoires overlapped >75%.

Only in-frame clones appear in the TCRdb table, and some are missing; sequencing was by immunoSEQ multiplex PCR. Among about 46,000 clones listed, 85% to 90% were seen once. Genomic DNA came from blood conventional CD4+ T cells gated CD25-low CD127-high. The V and J ends lost 5 bases and 3 bases respectively, with 10 bases between them. The germline gives CDR1 MNHNY, CDR2 SVGAGI (reference sequence). The CDR3 contains 13 residues. These data were likewise used in another study, on regulatory T cells. In that study: The primer mix had 52 TRBV and 13 TRBJ primers. Patient repertoires had restricted TRB V-J pairs and skewed V and J usage, most in Tregs.

Sequencing was done on a sample of CD4+ effector T cells sorted from blood. V is TRBV6-6 and J is TRBJ1-1; D possibly corresponds to TRBD1 (5 bases). This sequence originates from a human donor in good health. This CDR3 reads CASSEGRYTEAFF. CDR3 in DNA: TGTGCCAGCAGTGAGGGGCGGTACACTGAAGCTTTCTTT.